Shown below are 7 T cell receptor beta chains from a single sample sequenced in a study of T cell repertoires in cytomegalovirus infection. TCRdb fed the reads into MiXCR, producing one record per CDR3 protein. The sample records fewer than 550,000 distinct CDR3 sequences, about 11% being singletons. The source material was PBMCs. The receptors here all came from a human donor in good health (CMV status not recorded). Some clones in this sample may be carry-over from other donors' samples.

This clonotype was found many times. This chain joins TRBV3-1 and TRBJ2-7; D is unresolved. Germline lookup yields CDR1 LGHDT and CDR2 YNNKEL (reference sequence). V lost 4 bases, J lost 7 bases, and 20 bases lay in between. The CDR3 runs 15 residues. Written as DNA, the CDR3 is TGTGCCAGCAGCCGCGAGATAGGGCCTGTGTTGGAGCAGTACTTC. Translated: CASSREIGPVLEQYF.

This clonotype appeared many times. V is TRBV7-3 and J is TRBJ2-1; D possibly corresponds to TRBD1 (6 bases). This CDR3 region has 15 residues. The V end was cut by 4 bases, the J end by 8 bases, with 18 bases between. CDR1 SGHTA and CDR2 FQGTGA come from the germline V gene. CDR3 bases: TGTGCCAGCAGCTCTGGCAGGGGACCCCGCCATGAGCAGTTCTTC. Amino acid sequence: CASSSGRGPRHEQFF.

This clonotype was picked up one time. This chain's CDR3 is CSAPMTSRNEQFF. CDR3 DNA: TGCAGTGCTCCTATGACTAGCCGGAATGAGCAGTTCTTC. V and J are TRBV20-1 and TRBJ2-1; 7 nucleotides line up with TRBD2. CDR1 is DFQATT and CDR2 is SNEGSKA in the germline V gene (reference sequence). The CDR3 runs 13 residues. J gave up 7 bases and V 5 bases, and 8 bases lay outside the gene matches.

This chain uses TRBV12-3 or TRBV12-4 with TRBJ1-1; D gene uncertain. CDR3 length: 15 residues. V lost 2 bases and J lost 6, with 16 bases in between. Here the CDR3 reads CASSLRLGLFAEAFF. CDR3 in DNA: TGTGCCAGCAGTTTAAGGCTGGGGTTATTCGCTGAAGCTTTCTTT.

This clonotype was counted ten times or more. The chain is built from TRBV11-2 and TRBJ1-2, with TRBD1 identical over 8 bases. Germline CDR1 reads SGHAT; CDR2 reads FQNNGV. This CDR3 is 15 amino acids long. With 4 bases clipped from V and 4 bases from J, the junction kept 8 bases outside the gene matches. The CDR3 nucleotides are TGTGCCAGCAGCTCACTCGTGGACAGGGTCTATGGCTACACCTTC. It encodes CASSSLVDRVYGYTF.

This clonotype was found many times. The chain has TRBV7-8 and TRBJ2-1; D might be TRBD1 (6 bases). The CDR3 has 17 residues. V lost 5 bases to trimming and J lost 5 bases, with 22 bases between them. The germline CDR1 and CDR2 sequences are SGHVS and FQNEAQ. The CDR3 region is CASSAAWGRGNDNEQFF. In DNA, the CDR3 is TGTGCCAGCAGCGCGGCGTGGGGCAGGGGAAATGACAATGAGCAGTTCTTC.

This clonotype was recorded a few times. The chain has TRBV6-5 and TRBJ2-2; 9 bases align to TRBD1. The CDR3 extends over 15 amino acids. Germline-derived CDR1 and CDR2 are MNHEY and SVGAGI. With V trimmed by 2 bases and J by 4 bases, 2 bases remained unmatched. CDR3 DNA sequence: TGTGCCAGCAGTTACGGGACAGGGACCACCGGGGAGCTGTTTTTT. This translates into CASSYGTGTTGELFF.